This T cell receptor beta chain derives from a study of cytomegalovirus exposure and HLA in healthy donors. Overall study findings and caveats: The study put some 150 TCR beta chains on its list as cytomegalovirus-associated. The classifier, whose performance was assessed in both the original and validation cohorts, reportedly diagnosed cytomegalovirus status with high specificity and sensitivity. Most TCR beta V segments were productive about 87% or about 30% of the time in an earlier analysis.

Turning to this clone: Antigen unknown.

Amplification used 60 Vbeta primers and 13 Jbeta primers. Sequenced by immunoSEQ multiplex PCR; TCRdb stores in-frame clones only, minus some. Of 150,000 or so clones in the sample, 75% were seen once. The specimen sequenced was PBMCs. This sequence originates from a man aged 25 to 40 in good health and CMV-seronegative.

CDR3 sequence reads: CASSSPGGAVVAFF. Written as DNA, the CDR3 is TGTGCCAGCAGTTCCCCAGGGGGCGCGGTGGTAGCTTTCTTT. The chain links TRBV28 to TRBJ1-1; 8 positions agree with TRBD1. Trimming removed 4 bases from V and 10 bases from J; junction bases left unmatched: 11. The CDR3 totals 14 residues. The germline gives CDR1 MDHEN, CDR2 SYDVKM.